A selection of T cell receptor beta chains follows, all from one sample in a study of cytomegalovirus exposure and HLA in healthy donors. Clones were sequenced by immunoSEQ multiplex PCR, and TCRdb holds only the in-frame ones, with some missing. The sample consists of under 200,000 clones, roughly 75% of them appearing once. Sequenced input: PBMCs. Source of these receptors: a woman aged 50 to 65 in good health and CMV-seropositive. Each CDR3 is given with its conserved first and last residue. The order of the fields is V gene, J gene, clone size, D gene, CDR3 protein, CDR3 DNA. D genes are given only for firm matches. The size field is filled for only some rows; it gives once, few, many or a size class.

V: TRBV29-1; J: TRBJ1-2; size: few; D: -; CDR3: CSVVRTNYGYTF; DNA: TGCAGCGTTGTCAGGACTAACTATGGCTACACCTTC
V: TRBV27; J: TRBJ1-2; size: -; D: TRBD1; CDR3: CASMFWDRGHYGYTF; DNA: TGTGCCAGCATGTTTTGGGACAGGGGGCATTATGGCTACACCTTC
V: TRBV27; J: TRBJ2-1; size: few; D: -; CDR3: CASSLQGQEQFF; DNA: TGTGCCAGCAGTTTACAGGGACAAGAGCAGTTCTTC
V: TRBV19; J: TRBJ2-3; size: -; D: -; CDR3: CASSYQSTDTQYF; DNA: TGTGCCAGTAGTTATCAGAGCACAGATACGCAGTATTTT
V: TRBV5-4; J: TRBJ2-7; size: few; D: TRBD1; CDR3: CASRSTGGYEQYF; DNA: TGTGCCAGCAGATCGACAGGGGGCTACGAGCAGTACTTC
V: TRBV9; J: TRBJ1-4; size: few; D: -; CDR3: CASSVSQGPNEKLFF; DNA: TGTGCCAGCAGCGTGTCCCAGGGGCCTAATGAAAAACTGTTTTTT
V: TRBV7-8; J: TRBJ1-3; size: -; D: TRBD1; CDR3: CASSFSSGQPRNTIYF; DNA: TGTGCCAGCAGCTTTAGCTCGGGACAGCCCCGAAACACCATATATTTT
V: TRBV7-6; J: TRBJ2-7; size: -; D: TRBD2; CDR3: CASSFTSGSVYEQYF; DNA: TGTGCCAGCAGCTTCACTAGCGGGAGTGTCTACGAGCAGTACTTC
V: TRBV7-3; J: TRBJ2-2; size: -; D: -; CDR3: CASSIALNTGELFF; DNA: TGTGCCAGCAGCATAGCCCTTAACACCGGGGAGCTGTTTTTT
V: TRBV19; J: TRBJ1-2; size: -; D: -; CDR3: CASSPGGSAPNYGYTF; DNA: TGTGCCAGTAGCCCTGGCGGCAGCGCTCCTAACTATGGCTACACCTTC
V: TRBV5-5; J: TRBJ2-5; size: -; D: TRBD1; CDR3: CASSITGGSETQYF; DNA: TGTGCCAGCAGCATAACAGGGGGCTCAGAGACCCAGTACTTC
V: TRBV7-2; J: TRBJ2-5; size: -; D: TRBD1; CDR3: CASSRTGIQETQYF; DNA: TGTGCCAGCAGCCGGACAGGGATTCAAGAGACCCAGTACTTC
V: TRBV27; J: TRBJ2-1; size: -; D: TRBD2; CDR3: CASSREGPYNEQFF; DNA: TGTGCCAGTTCTCGGGAGGGGCCCTACAATGAGCAGTTCTTC
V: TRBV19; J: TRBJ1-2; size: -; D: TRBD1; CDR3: CASTLEGAALYGYTF; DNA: TGTGCCAGTACCCTAGAGGGGGCAGCCCTCTATGGCTACACCTTC
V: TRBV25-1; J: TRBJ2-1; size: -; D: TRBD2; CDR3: CASRTSGGPSYNEQFF; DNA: TGTGCCAGCAGGACTAGCGGGGGGCCATCCTACAATGAGCAGTTCTTC
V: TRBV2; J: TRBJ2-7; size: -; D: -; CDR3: CASSENRVGSYEQYF; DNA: TGTGCCAGCAGTGAAAACAGGGTAGGGTCCTACGAGCAGTACTTC
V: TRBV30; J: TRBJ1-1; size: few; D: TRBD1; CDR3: CAEGQRYTEAFF; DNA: TGTGCTGAGGGACAGAGATACACTGAAGCTTTCTTT
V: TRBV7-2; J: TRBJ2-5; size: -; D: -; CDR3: CASSLEQWQETQYF; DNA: TGTGCCAGCAGCTTAGAACAGTGGCAAGAGACCCAGTACTTC
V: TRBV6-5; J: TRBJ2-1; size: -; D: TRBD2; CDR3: CASRLVAGGHNEQFF; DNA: TGTGCCAGCAGACTCGTAGCGGGGGGGCACAATGAGCAGTTCTTC
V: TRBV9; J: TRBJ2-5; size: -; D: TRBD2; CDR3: CASSVEMRGGWETQYF; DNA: TGTGCCAGCAGCGTAGAGATGCGGGGGGGCTGGGAGACCCAGTACTTC
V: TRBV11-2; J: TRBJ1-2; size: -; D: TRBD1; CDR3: CASSAGGTGGISATF; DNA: TGTGCCAGCAGCGCAGGAGGGACAGGGGGTATTTCGGCCACCTTC
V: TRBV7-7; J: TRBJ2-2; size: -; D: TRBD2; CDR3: CASSPARGLAGKLSGELFF; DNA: TGTGCTAGCAGCCCAGCCAGAGGACTAGCGGGAAAATTATCCGGGGAGCTGTTTTTT
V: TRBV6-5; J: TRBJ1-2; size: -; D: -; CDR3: CASTGGYGYTF; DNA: TGTGCCAGCACAGGCGGGTATGGCTACACCTTC
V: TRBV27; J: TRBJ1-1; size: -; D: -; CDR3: CASSFRGRGATEAFF; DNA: TGTGCCAGCAGTTTCAGGGGAAGGGGCGCCACTGAAGCTTTCTTT
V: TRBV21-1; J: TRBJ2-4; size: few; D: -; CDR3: CASSNGRAGENIQYF; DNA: TGTGCCAGCAGCAACGGGAGGGCAGGGGAAAACATTCAGTACTTC
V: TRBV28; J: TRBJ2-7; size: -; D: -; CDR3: CASSARSGALISYEQYF; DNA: TGTGCCAGCAGTGCGAGATCAGGGGCTCTAATCTCCTACGAGCAGTACTTC
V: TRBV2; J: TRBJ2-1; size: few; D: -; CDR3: CASSVQFNTEQFF; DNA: TGTGCCAGCAGTGTACAGTTTAACACTGAGCAGTTCTTC
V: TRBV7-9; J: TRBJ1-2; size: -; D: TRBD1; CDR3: CASSTGVYGYTF; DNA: TGTGCCAGCTCGACAGGGGTCTATGGCTACACCTTC
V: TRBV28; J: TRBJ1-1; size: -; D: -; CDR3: CASRTAGPRTEAFF; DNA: TGTGCCAGCAGGACAGCAGGGCCGAGGACTGAAGCTTTCTTT
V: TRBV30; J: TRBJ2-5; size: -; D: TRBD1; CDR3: CAWRPGTGYDETQYF; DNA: TGTGCCTGGCGTCCCGGGACAGGGTATGACGAGACCCAGTACTTC
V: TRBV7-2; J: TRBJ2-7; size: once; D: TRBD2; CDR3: CASSWGTSGTIYEQYF; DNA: TGTGCCAGCAGCTGGGGGACTAGCGGTACTATCTACGAGCAGTACTTC
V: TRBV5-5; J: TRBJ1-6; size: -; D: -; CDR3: CASSLTDRNNSPLHF; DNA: TGTGCCAGCAGCTTGACAGACCGAAATAATTCACCCCTCCACTTT
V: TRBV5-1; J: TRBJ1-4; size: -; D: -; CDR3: CASSLPGDEKLFF; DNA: TGCGCCAGCAGCTTGCCGGGTGATGAAAAACTGTTTTTT
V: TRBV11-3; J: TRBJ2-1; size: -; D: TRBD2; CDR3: CASSFETSGGQIEQFF; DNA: TGTGCCAGCAGCTTCGAGACTAGCGGGGGGCAGATTGAGCAGTTCTTC
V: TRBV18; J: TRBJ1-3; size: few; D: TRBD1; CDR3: CASSPRRDRISGNTIYF; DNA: TGTGCCAGCTCACCACGAAGGGACAGGATCTCTGGAAACACCATATATTTT
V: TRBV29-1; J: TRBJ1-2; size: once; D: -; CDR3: CSVEGRGSNYGYTF; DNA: TGCAGCGTTGAAGGTCGGGGGTCGAACTATGGCTACACCTTC
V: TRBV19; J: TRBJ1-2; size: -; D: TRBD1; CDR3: CASSAEPGQYNYGYTF; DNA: TGTGCCAGTAGTGCGGAACCGGGACAGTACAACTATGGCTACACCTTC
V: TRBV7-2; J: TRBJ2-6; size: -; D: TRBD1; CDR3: CASSHPTGAPQAGANVLTF; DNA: TGTGCCAGCAGCCACCCGACAGGGGCCCCCCAGGCTGGGGCCAACGTCCTGACTTTC
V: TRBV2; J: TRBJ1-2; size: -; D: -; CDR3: CASSLTGRYGYTF; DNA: TGTGCCAGCAGCCTGACGGGTCGGTATGGCTACACCTTC
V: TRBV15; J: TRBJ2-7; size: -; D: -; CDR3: CATSRSFHEQYF; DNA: TGTGCCACCAGCAGATCCTTCCACGAGCAGTACTTC
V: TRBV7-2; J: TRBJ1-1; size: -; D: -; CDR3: CASSAYRVHTEAFF; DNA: TGTGCCAGCAGCGCGTACAGGGTCCACACTGAAGCTTTCTTT
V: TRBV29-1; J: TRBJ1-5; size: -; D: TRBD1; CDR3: CSVKDRGRGQPQHF; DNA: TGCAGCGTTAAGGACAGGGGGCGAGGTCAGCCCCAGCATTTT
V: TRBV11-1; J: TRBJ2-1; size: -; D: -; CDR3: CASSLIAGGDNEQFF; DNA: TGTGCCAGCAGCTTAATTGCGGGTGGGGACAATGAGCAGTTCTTC
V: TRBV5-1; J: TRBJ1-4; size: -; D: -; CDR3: CASSLGDGEKLFF; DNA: TGCGCCAGCAGCTTGGGTGACGGGGAAAAACTGTTTTTT
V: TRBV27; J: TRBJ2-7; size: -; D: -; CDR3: CASSLSAAIYEQYF; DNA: TGTGCCAGCAGTTTATCGGCGGCCATTTACGAGCAGTACTTC
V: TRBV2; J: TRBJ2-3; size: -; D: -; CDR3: CASKRVTDTQYF; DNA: TGTGCCAGCAAGCGGGTTACAGATACGCAGTATTTT